This T cell receptor (beta chain) comes out of a study of T cell responses to AZD1222 COVID-19 vaccine. Study details: Researchers grouped second doses given at about 4 or about 12 weeks into one pool.

Profiled with immunoSEQ multiplex PCR; TCRdb holds only in-frame clones, not every one. This table holds more than 60,000 clones, 85% found once. In regard to this clone: Its antigen is still unknown.

Study outcomes and limitations: Baseline testing showed seropositivity in only five or six AZD1222 recipients. Repertoire sampling was restricted to post-peak T cell response timepoints. Donors skewed white British and female; clonal diversity was possibly underestimated.

V lost 6 bases and J lost 8, with 13 bases in between. Per the germline V gene, CDR1 is LGHNA and CDR2 is YNFKEQ. The CDR3 runs 12 residues. Here the sequenced sample was peripheral blood, taken on day 0 of AZD1222 vaccination. The rearrangement joins TRBV4-2 to TRBJ1-2, with D unclear. The clonotype was recovered from an adult in good health. CDR3 in DNA: TGTGCCAGCAGTTCGACGGCTGTAGGCTACACCTTC. This codes for CASSSTAVGYTF.